This T cell receptor (beta chain) was found in a study of blood T cell repertoires in COVID-19. The germline V gene has CDR1 SQVTM and CDR2 ANQGSEA. V was pared by 4 bases and J by 1 base, with 13 bases between. The CDR3 length is 14 residues. In the original analysis: Amplification from reference gene primers served as the basis for estimated nucleated cell counts. The assay was immunoSEQ multiplex PCR, and TCRdb's table has in-frame clones only and misses some. V, J and clone size were drawn from that table, and D and trimming were deduced from the DNA. The sample shows 180,000 or so clones, about 88% of them seen only once.

The sequence came from a man aged 18 to 30 with acute or convalescent COVID-19. The sample comprised peripheral blood. The chain has TRBV29-1 and TRBJ1-1; tentative D call: TRBD1 (6 bases). The CDR3 DNA follows: TGCAGCGTTGCGGGGGGCTTTTGGAACACTGAAGCTTTCTTT. This codes for CSVAGGFWNTEAFF.